Listed here are 2 T cell receptor beta chains from one sample, sequenced in a study of human T cells and chemical hapten exposure. TCRdb re-called the RACE reads with MiXCR, one entry per CDR3 protein. The table records around 80,000 distinct CDR3 sequences, less than 8.5% of them present only once. Time point denoted: patch test 2, 6 weeks after DPC sensitization. The treatment here: therapeutic diphenylcyclopropenone sensitization with weekly scalp DPC. The source material was whole blood, sampled in connection with sensitization to the hapten diphenylcyclopropenone (DPC). All receptors come from a woman in her 30s with alopecia areata. Some clones in this sample may be carry-over from other donors' samples.

This clonotype was found many times. J is TRBJ2-2 and V is TRBV7-2; D unclear. Germline values: CDR1 SGHTA, CDR2 FQGNSA. Trimming took 3 bases from V and 5 from J, leaving 10 bases between them. CDR3 length: 14 amino acids. CDR3 sequence (DNA): TGTGCCAGCAGCTTCACTCGCATTACCGGGGAGCTGTTTTTT. It yields the protein CASSFTRITGELFF.

This clonotype was seen a handful of times. This chain joins TRBV7-9 and TRBJ2-5; D is undetermined. Germline V gene lookup returns CDR1 SEHNR and CDR2 FQNEAQ (reference sequence). The CDR3 spans 15 residues. The germline V and J ends were trimmed by 5 bases and 2 bases, with 15 bases remaining between them. The CDR3 DNA sequence: TGTGCCAGCAGCAATAATTCCGCGATACAAGAGACCCAGTACTTC. Translating it yields CASSNNSAIQETQYF.